The rows below give T cell receptor beta chains drawn from one sample of a study of T cell repertoires in cytomegalovirus infection. MiXCR was run by TCRdb on the reads, yielding one entry per CDR3 protein. The repertoire has 340,000 or so distinct CDR3 sequences, roughly 25% of them found once; the top ten carry 13%. Their antigens are not known. Source: cultured PBMCs, taken from culture after CMV antigen stimulation. These receptors all come from a human donor in good health (CMV status not recorded). Some clones in this sample may be carry-over from other donors' samples. Each CDR3 is given with its conserved first and last residue. A D gene is named only where the DNA matches it firmly. Clone size is stated in some rows and not others, as once, few, many or a class when expanded.

CDR3 length	D gene	V gene	J gene	clone size	CDR3 protein	CDR3 DNA
17	TRBD1	TRBV6-2/TRBV6-3	TRBJ2-4	few	CASSQIIQTGSKNIQYF	TGTGCCAGCAGTCAGATTATACAGACAGGGTCCAAAAACATTCAGTACTTC
18	TRBD2	TRBV7-2	TRBJ2-3	-	CASSTVGLAGGKADTQYF	TGTGCCAGCAGCACTGTCGGGCTAGCGGGAGGAAAAGCAGATACGCAGTATTTT
13	TRBD1	TRBV19	TRBJ2-3	once	CASQDRGKDTQYF	TGTGCCAGCCAGGACAGGGGAAAAGATACGCAGTATTTT
13	-	TRBV3-1	TRBJ2-1	few	CASSQDGGAEGFF	TGTGCCAGCAGCCAAGATGGAGGCGCCGAGGGGTTCTTC
14	TRBD1	TRBV19	TRBJ2-7	few	CASTATGSSYEQYF	TGTGCCAGTACCGCGACAGGGTCCTCCTACGAGCAGTACTTC
17	TRBD1	TRBV29-1	TRBJ1-1	-	CSVVGGQGERLNTEAFF	TGCAGCGTTGTGGGTGGACAGGGCGAGAGGTTGAACACTGAAGCTTTCTTT
14	TRBD1	TRBV5-4	TRBJ1-1	few	CASSFGTGYTEAFF	TGTGCCAGCAGCTTCGGGACAGGGTACACTGAAGCTTTCTTT
14	-	TRBV29-1	TRBJ2-1	-	CSVENGVSDNEQFF	TGCAGCGTTGAAAACGGAGTCAGCGACAATGAGCAGTTCTTC
14	-	TRBV5-1	TRBJ1-2	few	CASSLGKTDYGYTF	TGCGCCAGCAGCTTGGGAAAGACGGACTATGGCTACACCTTC
14	-	TRBV14	TRBJ1-1	few	CASSQVKENTEAFF	TGTGCCAGCAGCCAAGTGAAGGAGAACACTGAAGCTTTCTTT
15	TRBD2	TRBV7-9	TRBJ2-1	many	CASSLTSGLAGGGRF	TGTGCCAGCAGCCTGACCTCGGGACTAGCGGGAGGAGGGAGGTTC
18	-	TRBV6-2/TRBV6-3	TRBJ2-2	few	CASSYSIFLQTNTGELFF	TGTGCCAGCAGTTACTCGATCTTCTTACAGACAAACACCGGGGAGCTGTTTTTT
15	TRBD2	TRBV20-1	TRBJ2-1	few	CSAREFLAGLGEQFF	TGCAGTGCTAGAGAATTTCTAGCGGGACTTGGTGAGCAGTTCTTC
16	TRBD2	TRBV11-2	TRBJ2-1	-	CASRGLAGGEGNEQFF	TGTGCCAGTAGGGGACTAGCGGGAGGGGAGGGGAATGAGCAGTTCTTC
15	-	TRBV7-2	TRBJ1-5	few	CASSQGLQVNQPQHF	TGTGCCAGCAGCCAGGGACTCCAGGTGAATCAGCCCCAGCATTTT
17	-	TRBV7-9	TRBJ1-6	few	CASSSQHRTENNSPLHF	TGTGCCAGCAGCTCACAGCACCGGACGGAAAATAATTCACCCCTCCACTTT
14	-	TRBV11-3	TRBJ1-3	many	CASSLGGSGNTIYF	TGTGCCAGCAGCTTAGGGGGCTCTGGAAACACCATATATTTT
15	TRBD2	TRBV12-3/TRBV12-4	TRBJ2-5	-	CASSRTSGISETQYF	TGTGCCAGCAGCCGGACTAGCGGGATCTCCGAGACCCAGTACTTC
15	TRBD2	TRBV9	TRBJ2-1	few	CASSLGLAGHNEQFF	TGTGCCAGCAGCCTCGGACTAGCGGGACACAATGAGCAGTTCTTC
15	-	TRBV7-9	TRBJ1-1	-	CASRLARGGNTEAFF	TGTGCCAGCAGACTTGCTCGGGGAGGGAACACTGAAGCTTTCTTT
13	-	TRBV19	TRBJ1-1	few	CASSVGVVTEAFF	TGTGCCAGTAGTGTCGGGGTCGTGACTGAAGCTTTCTTT
18	TRBD1	TRBV4-2	TRBJ2-7	medium-sized	CASSQDALRTGGVDEQYF	TGTGCCAGCAGCCAAGACGCGCTTCGGACAGGGGGCGTCGACGAGCAGTACTTC
14	-	TRBV7-6	TRBJ2-3	-	CASSSDYAPDTQYF	TGTGCCAGCAGCTCCGACTACGCCCCAGATACGCAGTATTTT
16	-	TRBV4-1	TRBJ2-7	few	CASSQDLGLIPYEQYF	TGCGCCAGCAGCCAAGATCTAGGACTTATTCCCTACGAGCAGTACTTC